These T cell receptor beta chains were read from a single sample in a study of blood T cell repertoires in COVID-19. Sequencing used immunoSEQ multiplex PCR; TCRdb keeps in-frame clones, though not all of them. The sample lists fewer than 300,000 clones, about 88% seen once, with 3.5% to 4.5% in the top ten. The specimen was peripheral blood. The source is a man aged 55 to 70 who had recovered from COVID-19. Both conserved end residues are part of each CDR3. D genes are given only for firm matches. Rows may omit the clone size; those that give it use once, few, many or a size class.

j_call clone_size d_call v_call cdr3_aa cdr3_nt
TRBJ1-5 few TRBD1 TRBV4-1 CASSQNPGTGIGGNQPQHF TGCGCCAGCAGCCAGAACCCCGGGACAGGGATCGGCGGCAATCAGCCCCAGCATTTT
TRBJ1-1 NA NA TRBV7-3 CASSLRGSWNTEAFF TGTGCCAGCAGCTTAAGAGGCAGTTGGAACACTGAAGCTTTCTTT
TRBJ2-7 few NA TRBV7-6 CASSLSWGGRWEQYF TGTGCCAGCAGCTTATCATGGGGAGGCCGCTGGGAGCAGTACTTC
TRBJ2-3 NA TRBD2 TRBV9 CASSVAEAGSTDTQYF TGTGCCAGCAGCGTAGCTGAAGCGGGGAGCACAGATACGCAGTATTTT
TRBJ2-2 NA NA TRBV18 CASSPIAGAQTGELFF TGTGCCAGCTCACCGATCGCGGGGGCCCAAACCGGGGAGCTGTTTTTT
TRBJ1-2 NA TRBD1 TRBV3-1/TRBV3-2 CASSQLDHSGQGYGYTF TGTGCCAGCAGCCAACTGGACCATTCGGGACAGGGGTATGGCTACACCTTC
TRBJ2-1 NA NA TRBV27 CASSEIDREQFF TGTGCCAGCAGTGAGATAGACAGAGAGCAGTTCTTC
TRBJ2-7 NA TRBD2 TRBV5-1 CASSLEHREDEQYF TGCGCCAGCAGCTTGGAACACCGGGAGGACGAGCAGTACTTC
TRBJ1-6 few TRBD1 TRBV30 CAWSGTGGDNSPLHF TGTGCCTGGAGTGGGACAGGGGGCGATAATTCACCCCTCCACTTT
TRBJ1-1 NA TRBD1 TRBV5-6 CASSPTPRQGGTEAFF TGTGCCAGCAGCCCGACCCCCCGACAGGGTGGCACTGAAGCTTTCTTT
TRBJ1-1 once NA TRBV7-9 CASSSTGNTEAFF TGTGCCAGCAGCTCTACGGGTAACACTGAAGCTTTCTTT
TRBJ1-1 NA NA TRBV7-9 CASSFTNTEAFF TGTGCCAGCAGCTTTACTAACACTGAAGCTTTCTTT
TRBJ2-1 NA TRBD2 TRBV7-3 CASSPGGGGAGNEQFF TGTGCCAGCAGCCCCGGGGGCGGGGGGGCTGGTAATGAGCAGTTCTTC
TRBJ2-1 NA NA TRBV11-3 CASSSRARTSNNEQFF TGTGCCAGCAGCTCCAGAGCCCGGACATCGAACAATGAGCAGTTCTTC
TRBJ2-7 NA TRBD2 TRBV7-6 CASSPIAGPGEQYF TGTGCCAGCAGCCCCATAGCGGGGCCGGGGGAGCAGTACTTC
TRBJ2-2 NA TRBD2 TRBV9 CASSVARLAGGLGELFF TGTGCCAGCAGCGTAGCTCGGCTAGCGGGGGGGCTCGGGGAGCTGTTTTTT
TRBJ2-5 NA TRBD2 TRBV11-1 CASALAGEIQETQYF TGTGCCAGCGCACTAGCGGGGGAGATACAAGAGACCCAGTACTTC
TRBJ2-7 NA NA TRBV11-1 CASSLRLDSYEQYF TGTGCCAGCAGCTTGAGACTCGACTCCTACGAGCAGTACTTC
TRBJ2-5 once NA TRBV18 CASSPGRQGGGLETQYF TGTGCCAGCTCACCAGGACGTCAGGGAGGAGGGTTGGAGACCCAGTACTTC
TRBJ2-3 NA TRBD1 TRBV19 CASSQGAVSADTQYF TGTGCCAGTAGCCAGGGGGCGGTCTCTGCAGATACGCAGTATTTT
TRBJ1-5 NA NA TRBV7-8 CASRATLGGGGNQPQHF TGTGCCAGCAGGGCAACTTTAGGGGGAGGGGGCAATCAGCCCCAGCATTTT
TRBJ1-2 NA NA TRBV18 CASSPQGEGGGYTF TGTGCCAGCTCACCACAAGGGGAGGGCGGTGGCTACACCTTC
TRBJ2-1 NA TRBD1 TRBV7-9 CASSDGQGVYEQFF TGTGCCAGCAGCGACGGACAGGGGGTGTATGAGCAGTTCTTC
TRBJ2-3 few TRBD2 TRBV6-2/TRBV6-3 CASSYPNRLAGGYPDTQYF TGTGCCAGCAGTTACCCCAATCGACTAGCGGGGGGATATCCAGATACGCAGTATTTT
TRBJ2-1 once NA TRBV6-5 CASSYSRVNEQFF TGTGCCAGCAGTTACTCGAGGGTTAATGAGCAGTTCTTC
TRBJ2-7 NA NA TRBV24-1 CATSDPGHYEQYF TGTGCCACCAGTGATCCGGGACACTACGAGCAGTACTTC
TRBJ1-1 NA TRBD1 TRBV6-5 CASKAGGSDTEAFF TGTGCCAGCAAGGCAGGGGGATCTGACACTGAAGCTTTCTTT
TRBJ2-5 NA NA TRBV7-2 CASSLGGGQETQYF TGTGCCAGCAGCTTAGGAGGGGGTCAAGAGACCCAGTACTTC
TRBJ2-2 NA TRBD1 TRBV24-1 CATSDLGTENTGELFF TGTGCCACCAGTGATTTGGGGACAGAAAACACCGGGGAGCTGTTTTTT
TRBJ1-5 NA NA TRBV5-6 CASSLGVGRKNQPQHF TGTGCCAGCAGCTTGGGGGTGGGGCGTAAAAATCAGCCCCAGCATTTT
TRBJ2-6 NA NA TRBV6-5 CASRAGGYGANVLTF TGTGCCAGCAGGGCCGGAGGCTACGGGGCCAACGTCCTGACTTTC
TRBJ2-7 once NA TRBV18 CASSSPGAAQYF TGTGCCAGCTCATCCCCAGGGGCGGCGCAGTACTTC
TRBJ2-3 NA TRBD2 TRBV5-3 CARRKTSGGATDTQYF TGTGCCAGAAGGAAAACTAGCGGGGGGGCAACAGATACGCAGTATTTT
TRBJ1-1 NA NA TRBV5-8 CASSPYGRGDTEAFF TGTGCCAGCAGCCCGTACGGCAGGGGAGACACTGAAGCTTTCTTT
TRBJ1-2 NA TRBD1 TRBV11-2 CASSLDRGYGYTF TGTGCCAGCAGCTTAGACAGGGGGTATGGCTACACCTTC
TRBJ2-1 NA TRBD1 TRBV6-5 CASSSRDRGYNEQFF TGTGCCAGCAGTTCCCGGGACAGGGGCTACAATGAGCAGTTCTTC
TRBJ2-6 NA TRBD1 TRBV19 CASSLQQTGAPGANVLTF TGTGCCAGTAGTCTACAACAGACAGGGGCCCCTGGGGCCAACGTCCTGACTTTC
TRBJ2-5 few NA TRBV29-1 CSAETGPKTQYF TGCAGCGCCGAGACAGGACCTAAGACCCAGTACTTC
TRBJ1-6 NA TRBD1 TRBV4-2 CASSQVGQGQSPLHF TGTGCCAGCAGCCAGGTGGGACAGGGACAATCACCCCTCCACTTT
TRBJ1-2 NA TRBD1 TRBV5-1 CASSFNSIAGGEVVGYTF TGCGCCAGCAGCTTCAACTCCATCGCAGGGGGCGAGGTGGTTGGCTACACCTTC
TRBJ1-6 NA NA TRBV6-1 CASSDRLNNSPLHF TGTGCCAGCAGTGACAGACTAAATAATTCACCCCTCCACTTT
TRBJ1-5 NA TRBD1 TRBV28 CASSLRDSYSNQPQHF TGTGCCAGCAGTTTAAGGGACAGCTATAGCAATCAGCCCCAGCATTTT
TRBJ1-4 NA NA TRBV7-2 CASSLALQGQKLFF TGTGCCAGCAGCTTAGCGCTTCAGGGGCAAAAACTGTTTTTT
TRBJ2-3 once TRBD2 TRBV5-1 CASSPGTSGGLTDTQYF TGCGCCAGCAGCCCCGGGACTAGCGGGGGACTCACAGATACGCAGTATTTT
TRBJ1-3 NA NA TRBV19 CASSIQPHSGNTIYF TGTGCCAGTAGTATACAACCACACTCTGGAAACACCATATATTTT
TRBJ2-3 NA TRBD2 TRBV18 CASSPYSGGRTDTQYF TGTGCCAGCTCACCCTATTCGGGGGGGCGCACAGATACGCAGTATTTT
TRBJ2-3 NA TRBD2 TRBV7-2 CASSLAGAGGPGGDTQYF TGTGCCAGCAGCTTAGCGGGAGCGGGGGGCCCCGGCGGCGATACGCAGTATTTT
TRBJ2-7 NA NA TRBV27 CASSSNRNVMDEQYF TGTGCCAGCAGTAGTAACAGGAATGTGATGGACGAGCAGTACTTC
TRBJ2-1 once NA TRBV7-3 CASSSGQYNEQFF TGTGCCAGCAGCAGTGGACAGTACAATGAGCAGTTCTTC
TRBJ1-3 NA NA TRBV5-1 CASSLAGRGSGNTIYF TGCGCCAGCAGCTTGGCCGGAAGGGGCTCTGGAAACACCATATATTTT
TRBJ2-7 NA NA TRBV7-2 CASSLDPLTVSYEQYF TGTGCCAGCAGCTTAGACCCACTGACTGTCTCCTACGAGCAGTACTTC
TRBJ1-3 NA NA TRBV5-6 CASSPGHSSGNTIYF TGTGCCAGCAGTCCGGGACATTCCTCTGGAAACACCATATATTTT
TRBJ1-5 NA NA TRBV2 CASTRGMGGNQPQHF TGTGCCAGCACCCGAGGGATGGGCGGCAATCAGCCCCAGCATTTT
TRBJ1-4 NA TRBD1 TRBV3-1/TRBV3-2 CASSQETQGAFEKLFF TGTGCCAGCAGCCAAGAGACGCAGGGGGCTTTTGAAAAACTGTTTTTT
TRBJ2-7 NA TRBD1 TRBV6-1 CASSETGGAYEQYF TGTGCCAGCAGTGAGACAGGGGGCGCGTACGAGCAGTACTTC